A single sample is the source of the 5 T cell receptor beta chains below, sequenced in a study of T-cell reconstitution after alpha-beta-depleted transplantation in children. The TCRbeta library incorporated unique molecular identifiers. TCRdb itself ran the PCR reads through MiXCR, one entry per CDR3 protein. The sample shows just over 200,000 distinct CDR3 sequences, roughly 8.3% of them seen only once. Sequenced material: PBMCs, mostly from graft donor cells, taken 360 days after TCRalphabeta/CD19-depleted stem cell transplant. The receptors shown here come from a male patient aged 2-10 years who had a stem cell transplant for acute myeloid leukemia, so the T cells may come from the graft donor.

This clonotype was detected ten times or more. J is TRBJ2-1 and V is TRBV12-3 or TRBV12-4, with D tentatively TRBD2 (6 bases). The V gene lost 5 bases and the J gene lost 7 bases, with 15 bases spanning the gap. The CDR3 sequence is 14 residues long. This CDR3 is CASSLLAGRNEQFF. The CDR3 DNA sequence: TGTGCCAGCAGTCTCCTCGCGGGAAGGAATGAGCAGTTCTTC.

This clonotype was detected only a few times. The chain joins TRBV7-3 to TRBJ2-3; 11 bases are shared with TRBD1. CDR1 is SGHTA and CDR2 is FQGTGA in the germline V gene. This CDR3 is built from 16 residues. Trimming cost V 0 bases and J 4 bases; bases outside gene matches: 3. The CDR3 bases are TGTGCCAGCAGCTTAACCCGGGACAGGGGGTCAGATACGCAGTATTTT. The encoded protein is CASSLTRDRGSDTQYF.

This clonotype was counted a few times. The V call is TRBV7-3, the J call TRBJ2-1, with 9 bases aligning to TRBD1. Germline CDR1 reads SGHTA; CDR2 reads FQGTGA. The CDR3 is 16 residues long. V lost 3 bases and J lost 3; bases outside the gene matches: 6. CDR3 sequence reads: CASSFGRTGDYNEQFF. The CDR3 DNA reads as TGTGCCAGCAGCTTCGGTCGGACAGGGGACTACAATGAGCAGTTCTTC.

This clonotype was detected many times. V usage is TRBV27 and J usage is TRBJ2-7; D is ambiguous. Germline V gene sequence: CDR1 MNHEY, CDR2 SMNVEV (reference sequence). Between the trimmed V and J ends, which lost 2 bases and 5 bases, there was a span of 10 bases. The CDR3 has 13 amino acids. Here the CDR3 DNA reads TGTGCCAGCAGTTTAATAGGTAGCAACGAGCAGTACTTC. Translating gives CASSLIGSNEQYF.

The CDR3 bases are TGCGCCAGCAGTCCCTGGCTCCAAGAGACCCAGTACTTC. It translates to CASSPWLQETQYF. The rearrangement uses TRBV5-1 and TRBJ2-5; unclear D gene. CDR3 length: 13 residues. CDR1 SGHRS and CDR2 YFSETQ come from the germline V gene. The V gene lost 5 bases and the J gene lost 1 base, with 9 bases spanning the gap.